Listed here are 10 T cell receptor beta chains from one sample, sequenced in a study of early T cells in non-severe SARS-CoV-2 infection. TCRdb re-analysed the 5' RACE reads in MiXCR, keeping a single row per CDR3 protein. The table has 51,000 or so distinct CDR3 sequences, approximately 10% seen once. Source material: whole blood. Receptor source: an adult who was a healthcare worker with PCR-confirmed SARS-CoV-2 infection or an uninfected control (not recorded which).

This clonotype was seen ten or more times. The CDR3 DNA reads as TGTGCCACCAGTGGGCACAGGGAGGGTCAGCCCCAGCATTTT. Its translation: CATSGHREGQPQHF. The chain links TRBV24-1 to TRBJ1-5; D perhaps matches TRBD1 (6 bases). Germline lookup yields CDR1 KGHDR and CDR2 SFDVKD. V shed 5 bases and J shed 6 bases, with 13 bases lying between them. This CDR3 is 14 amino acids long.

This clonotype has a single count. The genes are TRBV29-1 and TRBJ2-2, with D unclear. Germline V lookup: CDR1 SQVTM, CDR2 ANQGSEA. The V end was cut by 7 bases, the J end by 3 bases, with 6 bases between. The CDR3 contains 11 residues. Here the CDR3 reads CSAIYTGELFF. For the CDR3, the DNA is TGCAGCGCAATATACACCGGGGAGCTGTTTTTT.

As regards this clonotype: Just one base apart from a much larger clone, this may be a read error. V usage is TRBV7-7 and J usage is TRBJ2-3; perhaps D is TRBD1 or TRBD2 (6 bases each). Germline V gene lookup returns CDR1 SSHAT and CDR2 FNYEAQ (reference sequence). CDR3 length: 13 amino acids. The DNA of the CDR3 is TGTACTAGCAGCCGGACAGCAGTGGATACGCAGTATTTT. This translates into CTSSRTAVDTQYF.

This chain joins TRBV28 and TRBJ2-4, with TRBD1 as a possible D gene (5 bases). CDR3 length equals 13 residues. Germline V gene lookup returns CDR1 MDHEN and CDR2 SYDVKM. V lost 2 bases, J lost 7 bases, and 9 bases lay in between. The CDR3 here is CASSLEKGNIQYF. In nucleotides, the CDR3 is TGTGCCAGCAGTTTAGAAAAGGGGAACATTCAGTACTTC.

This clonotype was recorded at least ten times. The gene calls are TRBV5-1 and TRBJ1-1; perhaps TRBD1 as D (6 bases). Per the germline V gene, CDR1 is SGHRS and CDR2 is YFSETQ. The V end was cut by 0 bases, the J end by 1 base, with 10 bases between. The CDR3 contains 15 residues. Here the CDR3 reads CASSLGDTWNTEAFF. DNA for the CDR3: TGCGCCAGCAGCTTGGGGGACACTTGGAACACTGAAGCTTTCTTT.

This clonotype has a handful of counts. The rearrangement links TRBV11-2 to TRBJ2-3; D is undetermined. The CDR3 spans 14 residues. Germline CDR1 and CDR2: SGHAT and FQNNGV. V was pared by 1 base and J by 2 bases, with 7 bases between. The CDR3 sequence: CASSLALTTDTQYF. CDR3 nucleotides: TGTGCCAGCAGCTTAGCTTTGACCACAGATACGCAGTATTTT.

This clonotype was counted only a few times. The chain carries TRBV12-3 or TRBV12-4 and TRBJ1-1, with no clear D. This CDR3 is built from 15 residues. V was shortened by 5 bases and J by 3 bases, with 16 bases between the two germline ends. The DNA for the CDR3 is TGTGCCAGCAGTGCGGGGTTTTCTAGGGACACTGAAGCTTTCTTT. Its protein product is CASSAGFSRDTEAFF.

The V call is TRBV18, the J call TRBJ2-7, with D possibly being TRBD2 (5 bases). The ends were cut back, 6 bases at V and 2 bases at J, with 11 bases in the middle. The CDR3 spans 13 residues. The germline V gene encodes CDR1 KGHSH and CDR2 LQKENI. The chain's CDR3 is CASSRAPAYEQYF. In DNA form, the CDR3 reads TGTGCCAGCTCGCGGGCCCCAGCCTACGAGCAGTACTTC.

This clonotype was found many times. The chain uses TRBV6-5 and TRBJ1-1, with D possibly TRBD1 on 5 matching bases. The V end lost 5 bases, the J end lost 6 bases, and 16 bases lay between the germline ends. The CDR3 contains 14 residues. Germline V gene lookup returns CDR1 MNHEY and CDR2 SVGAGI. CDR3 in amino acids: CASSLLGGDSEAFF. CDR3 bases: TGTGCCAGCAGTCTCCTGGGAGGGGACTCTGAAGCTTTCTTT.

The chain employs TRBV9 and TRBJ2-3; D may be TRBD1 or TRBD2 (5 bases each). There are 17 residues in the CDR3. CDR1 SGDLS and CDR2 YYNGEE come from the germline V gene. The germline V and J ends were trimmed by 4 bases and 0 bases, with 18 bases remaining between them. The CDR3: CASSPRGPRDSTDTQYF. In nucleotides, the CDR3 is TGTGCCAGCAGCCCCCGGGGCCCCCGGGACAGCACAGATACGCAGTATTTT.